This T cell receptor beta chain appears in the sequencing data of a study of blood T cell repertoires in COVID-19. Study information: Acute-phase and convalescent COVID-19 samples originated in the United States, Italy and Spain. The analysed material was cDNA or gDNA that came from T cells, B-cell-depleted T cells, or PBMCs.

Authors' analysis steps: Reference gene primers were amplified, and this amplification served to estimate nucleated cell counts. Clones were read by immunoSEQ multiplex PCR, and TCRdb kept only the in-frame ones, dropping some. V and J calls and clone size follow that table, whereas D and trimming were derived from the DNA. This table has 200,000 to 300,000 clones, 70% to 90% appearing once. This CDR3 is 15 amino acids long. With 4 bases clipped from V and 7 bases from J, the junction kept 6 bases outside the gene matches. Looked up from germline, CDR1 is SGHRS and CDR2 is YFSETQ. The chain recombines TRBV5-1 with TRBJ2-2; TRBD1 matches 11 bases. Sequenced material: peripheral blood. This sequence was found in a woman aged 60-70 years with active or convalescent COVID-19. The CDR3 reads CASSRGQGAGGELFF. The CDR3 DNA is TGCGCCAGCAGCCGTGGACAGGGGGCTGGCGGGGAGCTGTTTTTT.